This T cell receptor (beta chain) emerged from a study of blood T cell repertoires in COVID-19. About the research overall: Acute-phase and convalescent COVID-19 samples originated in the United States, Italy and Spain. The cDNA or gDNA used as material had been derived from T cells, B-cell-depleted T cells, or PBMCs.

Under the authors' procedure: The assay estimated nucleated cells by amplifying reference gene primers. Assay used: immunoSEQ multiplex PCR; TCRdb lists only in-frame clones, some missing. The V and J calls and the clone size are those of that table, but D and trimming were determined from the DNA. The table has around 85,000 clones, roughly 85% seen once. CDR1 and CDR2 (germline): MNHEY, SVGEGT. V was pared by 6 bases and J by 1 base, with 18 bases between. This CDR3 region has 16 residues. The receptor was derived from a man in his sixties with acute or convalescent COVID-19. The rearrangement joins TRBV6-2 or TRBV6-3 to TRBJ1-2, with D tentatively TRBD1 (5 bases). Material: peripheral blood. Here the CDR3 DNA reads TGTGCCAGCAGCCGCCGACAGACAGACGTTAACTATGGCTACACCTTC. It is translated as CASSRRQTDVNYGYTF.